This T cell receptor beta chain was captured by sequencing in a study of read filtering for tumor transcriptome and immune sequencing. About the research overall: Mean patient age was roughly 61 years, range roughly 45 to 80; 17 male, more than 11 female. R-ISS stage counts were eight or nine for I, about 16 for II, 6 or 7 for III.

This clonotype showed up many times. The target antigen is unknown. Study-level results: The CD138-negative fraction was mixed bone marrow immune cells, not pure T cells. Single-read clonotypes: roughly 86% of IR-seq clonotypes (around 3.5% of reads), about 75% of RNA-seq clonotypes (44.6% of reads).

Molecular barcoded adaptors covering alpha/delta and beta/gamma chains were used on approximately 400 ng RNA. TCRdb passed the reads through MiXCR, listing each CDR3 protein once. The sample includes more than 100,000 distinct CDR3 sequences, less than 15% of them seen just once. Germline trimming cut 3 bases from V and 2 bases from J; bases unmatched to any gene: 3. The CDR3 has 14 residues. This clonotype originated in a donor at least 40 years old with multiple myeloma. The material sequenced was a population of CD138-negative cells sorted from bone marrow. The V gene is TRBV12-3 or TRBV12-4, the J gene TRBJ2-7, with TRBD1 identical over 8 bases. CDR3 bases: TGTGCCAGCAGTTTGGGGACAGGTCCCTACGAGCAGTACTTC. Translating it yields CASSLGTGPYEQYF.